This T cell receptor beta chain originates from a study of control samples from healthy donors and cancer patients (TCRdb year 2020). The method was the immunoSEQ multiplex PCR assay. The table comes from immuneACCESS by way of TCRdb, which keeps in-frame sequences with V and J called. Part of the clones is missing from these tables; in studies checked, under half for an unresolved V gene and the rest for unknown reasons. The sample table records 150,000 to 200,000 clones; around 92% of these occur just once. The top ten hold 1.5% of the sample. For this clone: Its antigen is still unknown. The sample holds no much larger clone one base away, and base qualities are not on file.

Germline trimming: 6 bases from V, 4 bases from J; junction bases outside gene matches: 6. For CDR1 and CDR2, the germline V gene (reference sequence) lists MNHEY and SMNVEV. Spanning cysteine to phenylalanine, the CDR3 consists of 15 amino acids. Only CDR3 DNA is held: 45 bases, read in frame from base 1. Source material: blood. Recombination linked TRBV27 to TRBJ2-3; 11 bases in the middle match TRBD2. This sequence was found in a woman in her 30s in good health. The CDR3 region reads CASRDIAGGPDTQYF. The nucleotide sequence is TGTGCCAGCAGGGATATAGCGGGAGGGCCAGATACGCAGTATTTT.